The 9 T cell receptor beta chains below come from one sample, sequenced in a study of OX40 agonist ivuxolimab in advanced cancers. Data came from immunoSEQ multiplex PCR; TCRdb stores just in-frame clones and leaves some out. The sample lists about 52,000 clones, roughly nine tenths occurring once. Source: CD4+ or CD8+ T cells sorted from blood, taken in a trial of the OX40 agonist ivuxolimab. The receptors stem from an adult with an advanced solid tumor such as melanoma, head and neck, liver or kidney cancer.

The genes are TRBV5-1 and TRBJ2-1; TRBD2 agrees at 8 bases. The V segment lost 0 bases and the J segment 4 bases; nucleotides outside the gene matches: 3. The CDR3 has 15 residues. The germline V gene encodes CDR1 SGHRS and CDR2 YFSETQ. The CDR3 loop is CASSLDSGGYNEQFF. In nucleotides, the CDR3 is TGCGCCAGCAGCTTGGACAGCGGGGGTTACAATGAGCAGTTCTTC.

This clone was seen a few times. The rearrangement joins TRBV19 to TRBJ2-5; 8 positions match TRBD1. The CDR3 is made up of 15 amino acids. The J segment lost 2 bases and the V segment lost 5 bases, leaving 7 bases of the junction unmatched. Germline CDR1 reads LNHDA; CDR2 reads SQIVND (reference sequence). The CDR3 spells CASSVPTGVQETQYF. The CDR3 nucleotides read TGTGCCAGTAGTGTCCCGACAGGGGTACAAGAGACCCAGTACTTC.

V gene TRBV30 combines with J gene TRBJ2-2; D call uncertain. Germline V CDR1 and CDR2: GTSNPN, SVGIG (reference sequence). The V end was cut by 5 bases, the J end by 4 bases, with 14 bases between. CDR3 length: 14 residues. CDR3 sequence: CAWSYGQPTGELFF. For the CDR3, the DNA is TGTGCCTGGTCCTACGGGCAGCCCACCGGGGAGCTGTTTTTT.

This chain links TRBV6-1 with TRBJ2-2; D unclear. Trimming cost V 3 bases and J 3 bases, with 2 bases left between them. From germline, CDR1 is MNHNS and CDR2 SASEGT. The CDR3 is 12 residues long. The CDR3 DNA sequence: TGTGCCAGCAGTGAGGACACCGGGGAGCTGTTTTTT. It translates to CASSEDTGELFF.

The chain couples TRBV4-3 to TRBJ2-7, with unresolved D. Germline CDR1 LGHNA, CDR2 YSLEER. The CDR3 sequence is 15 residues long. Trimming stripped 0 bases from V and 1 base from J, with 10 bases between. CDR3 loop: CASSQDIGESYEQYF. DNA for the CDR3: TGCGCCAGCAGCCAAGATATTGGGGAATCCTACGAGCAGTACTTC.

This chain uses TRBV4-1 with TRBJ1-1; D is unresolved. In germline, CDR1 is MGHRA, CDR2 YSYEKL. The CDR3 is made up of 13 amino acids. V was trimmed by 1 base and J by 1 base, leaving 4 bases between them. The CDR3 region has the DNA TGCGCCAGCAGCCAAGGCAGGAACACTGAAGCTTTCTTT. It translates to CASSQGRNTEAFF.

The rearrangement uses TRBV7-9 and TRBJ2-3; 7 bases fit TRBD1. V was clipped by 5 bases and J by 0 bases; unmatched bases: 8. This CDR3 has 16 residues. Germline V CDR1 and CDR2: SEHNR, FQNEAQ (reference sequence). As DNA, the CDR3 is TGTGCCAGCAGCCCACGACAGGGCTCTAGCACAGATACGCAGTATTTT. Protein sequence: CASSPRQGSSTDTQYF.

The chain couples TRBV9 to TRBJ2-5; D may be TRBD1 (6 bases). CDR1 and CDR2 (germline): SGDLS, YYNGEE. The CDR3 sequence is 14 residues long. V was shortened by 0 bases and J by 2 bases, with 8 bases between the two germline ends. The CDR3 DNA reads as TGTGCCAGCAGCGTAGGGACAGTTCAAGAGACCCAGTACTTC. It yields the protein CASSVGTVQETQYF.

The chain carries TRBV12-5 and TRBJ2-3; D call uncertain. Trimming left V 1 base short and J 1 base short, with 3 bases between. Germline V gene lookup returns CDR1 LGHNT and CDR2 FRNRAP. The CDR3 length is 13 residues. This CDR3 is CASGLAGTDTQYF. CDR3 nucleotide sequence: TGTGCTAGTGGTTTGGCTGGCACAGATACGCAGTATTTT.